These 15 T cell receptor beta chains came from one sample sequenced in a study of CD8 T cells in ankylosing spondylitis (dated by TCRdb to 2016 to 2017). Broader findings and caveats from the paper: Blood from ankylosing spondylitis patients appeared to be characterized by a TCR beta motif composed of about eight highly homologous amino acid variants.

Receptor amplification or capture employed 5' RACE. TCRdb shows the sequencer as Illumina HiSeq 2500. Starting from the raw public reads, TCRdb applied fastp trimming at Q25, assembled clones with MiXCR and retained in-frame beta chains. CDR3 protein duplicates are merged, each entry listing the most common genes and DNA. The sample table contains about 540,000 distinct CDR3 sequences; only one count was recorded for roughly 12% of them. Approximately 7% of the sample goes to the ten largest clones. Their antigen targets remain unknown. The sequenced material came from blood, either unsorted or a sorted T cell fraction (not recorded which). All receptors derive from a male donor with ankylosing spondylitis.

This clonotype was counted only a few times. The chain links TRBV20-1 to TRBJ2-4; a possible D gene is TRBD1 (5 bases). Germline V gene data show CDR1 as DFQATT and CDR2 as SNEGSKA (reference sequence). The CDR3 runs to 14 residues. V was shortened by 3 bases and J by 7 bases, with 16 bases between the two germline ends. CDR3 nucleotide sequence: TGCAGTGCTAGCATAGGGGCCACTGGGAACATTCAGTACTTC. Its translation is CSASIGATGNIQYF.

This clonotype is termed large. The chain couples TRBV12-3 or TRBV12-4 to TRBJ1-2; 8 bases align to TRBD1. The CDR3 extends over 13 amino acids. Trimming removed 4 bases from V and 7 bases from J; junction bases left unmatched: 5. The CDR3 is CASSSTGVGGYTF. CDR3 nucleotide sequence: TGTGCCAGCAGTTCGACAGGGGTTGGTGGCTACACCTTC.

The V and J genes are TRBV30 and TRBJ1-2; 7 positions agree with TRBD1. The CDR3 totals 13 residues. Trimming cost V 2 bases and J 3 bases; bases outside gene matches: 3. From germline, CDR1 is GTSNPN and CDR2 SVGIG (reference sequence). This chain's CDR3 is CAWSFGTDYGYTF. The CDR3 DNA follows: TGTGCCTGGAGTTTCGGGACAGACTATGGCTACACCTTC.

There are many counts of this clonotype. The CDR3 protein is CASSRDWNSPLHF. CDR3 in DNA: TGTGCCAGCAGCCGGGACTGGAATTCACCCCTCCACTTT. The V call is TRBV7-8, the J call TRBJ1-6; weak D call: TRBD1 (5 bases). Germline assignment: CDR1 SGHVS and CDR2 FQNEAQ. The CDR3 contains 13 residues. V gave up 5 bases and J gave up 7 bases, with 9 bases separating them.

This clonotype was found a few times. V gene TRBV15 combines with J gene TRBJ2-3; 12 bases match TRBD2. The CDR3 spans 16 residues. V gave up 5 bases and J gave up 6 bases; unmatched junction bases: 9. The germline gives CDR1 LNHNV, CDR2 YYDKDF (reference sequence). The CDR3 bases are TGTGCCACCAGCGGGTCACTAGCGGGAGGAGGTGATACGCAGTATTTT. Its protein product is CATSGSLAGGGDTQYF.

This clonotype was counted a few times. The V call is TRBV24-1, the J call TRBJ2-1; a possible D gene is TRBD1 (5 bases). V shed 8 bases and J shed 3 bases, with 10 bases lying between them. Germline assignment: CDR1 KGHDR and CDR2 SFDVKD. CDR3 size: 13 residues. CDR3 region: CATTGSVYNEQFF. In DNA form, the CDR3 reads TGTGCCACCACAGGGTCAGTCTACAATGAGCAGTTCTTC.

This chain links TRBV12-3 or TRBV12-4 with TRBJ1-1; D unclear. With 6 bases removed from V and 1 base from J, the gap between germline ends came to 18 bases. The CDR3 runs 16 residues. The CDR3 here is CASRSNKLLGNTEAFF. CDR3 bases: TGTGCCAGCAGGTCAAACAAGCTCCTAGGGAACACTGAAGCTTTCTTT.

The genes are TRBV30 and TRBJ2-1, with 11 bases lining up with TRBD2. The CDR3 is 16 residues long. Trimming at V came to 0 bases and at J to 6 bases, leaving 7 bases not matched to a gene. The germline gives CDR1 GTSNPN, CDR2 SVGIG (reference sequence). The CDR3 loop is CAWSVRWTSGFNEQFF. The CDR3 DNA reads as TGTGCCTGGAGTGTACGATGGACTAGCGGGTTCAATGAGCAGTTCTTC.

This chain joins TRBV12-3 or TRBV12-4 and TRBJ2-4, with D possibly matching TRBD1 (6 bases). CDR3 length: 13 amino acids. V shed 7 bases and J shed 8 bases, with 15 bases lying between them. CDR3 sequence (DNA): TGTGCCAGCAACAAACAGGGAAGGGACATTCAGTACTTC. Translation: CASNKQGRDIQYF.

This clonotype turned up a few times. The rearrangement uses TRBV24-1 and TRBJ1-4, with D unresolved. Germline assignment: CDR1 KGHDR and CDR2 SFDVKD. This CDR3 comprises 13 residues. The V gene lost 4 bases and the J gene lost 7 bases, with 9 bases spanning the gap. In DNA form, the CDR3 reads TGTGCCACCAGTGAGGCTGGGATTGAAAAACTGTTTTTT. This encodes CATSEAGIEKLFF.

This clonotype was seen many times. CDR3 residues: CASSLGQGDNEQFF. For the CDR3, the DNA is TGTGCCAGCAGCTTAGGCCAGGGGGACAATGAGCAGTTCTTC. The chain is built from TRBV7-9 and TRBJ2-1; 7 positions agree with TRBD1. There are 14 residues in the CDR3. CDR1 is SEHNR and CDR2 is FQNEAQ in the germline V gene (reference sequence). V shed 1 base, J shed 5 bases, and the junction held 2 bases outside the gene matches.

This clonotype has only a few counts. The chain carries TRBV7-9 and TRBJ2-1; a possible D gene is TRBD2 (6 bases). The CDR3 consists of 12 residues. The V end lost 7 bases, the J end lost 5 bases, and 9 bases lay between the germline ends. CDR1 is SEHNR, CDR2 FQNEAQ, per germline (reference sequence). The CDR3 is CASIWEDNEQFF. CDR3 nucleotides: TGTGCCAGCATCTGGGAGGACAATGAGCAGTTCTTC.

In this sample, this clonotype turned up a few times. The J gene is TRBJ2-5, the V gene TRBV6-2 or TRBV6-3; perhaps TRBD2 as D (5 bases). From germline, CDR1 is MNHEY and CDR2 SVGEGT. Trimming stripped 2 bases from V and 0 bases from J, with 13 bases between. The CDR3 is 16 amino acids. The chain's CDR3 is CASSYTTRNHQETQYF. In nucleotides, the CDR3 is TGTGCCAGCAGTTACACAACTAGAAACCACCAAGAGACCCAGTACTTC.

A few counts support this clonotype. The rearrangement links TRBV3-1 to TRBJ2-7; a possible D gene is TRBD2 (7 bases). CDR1 LGHDT and CDR2 YNNKEL come from the germline V gene (reference sequence). The CDR3 is made up of 11 amino acids. V shed 2 bases and J shed 11 bases, with 10 bases lying between them. The CDR3 region is CASSQQGREYF. CDR3 sequence (DNA): TGTGCCAGCAGCCAACAGGGGAGGGAGTACTTC.

This chain links TRBV27 with TRBJ2-2; 12 nucleotides align to TRBD2. The CDR3 extends over 17 amino acids. Germline lookup yields CDR1 MNHEY and CDR2 SMNVEV (reference sequence). V dropped 5 bases and J dropped 7; count of bases not matched to a gene: 11. The CDR3 spells CASSLLSSGRAYGELFF. CDR3 DNA: TGTGCCAGCAGTCTCCTTTCTAGCGGGAGGGCCTACGGGGAGCTGTTTTTT.